This passage covers 14 T cell receptor beta chains from one sample sequenced in a study of T-cell reconstitution after alpha-beta-depleted transplantation in children. TCRbeta library construction was performed incorporating unique molecular identifiers. TCRdb redid the calling of the PCR reads with MiXCR, one entry per CDR3 protein. The top ten hold 27% of the sample, which has 350,000 to 500,000 distinct CDR3 sequences, approximately 42% seen once. The source was PBMCs, collected before TCRalphabeta/CD19-depleted stem cell transplant. These receptors were obtained from a girl aged 2-10 years with aplastic anemia, due to receive a stem cell transplant.

V gene TRBV6-1 combines with J gene TRBJ2-3; possibly TRBD2 for D (5 bases). The CDR3 consists of 16 residues. Germline CDR1 MNHNS, CDR2 SASEGT. Deletions cut 6 bases from V and 2 bases from J, with 18 bases between. CDR3 DNA: TGTGCCAGCAGCCCAGTTGGAGCGGCCTCCACAGATACGCAGTATTTT. Its translation: CASSPVGAASTDTQYF.

Ten or more counts support this clonotype. The CDR3, as DNA: TGCAGTGCTAGAGATCCCGCGCGGGAGGTAGGCAATGAGCAGTTCTTC. Protein: CSARDPAREVGNEQFF. The V gene is TRBV20-1, the J gene TRBJ2-1; 8 bases map to TRBD2. The germline CDR1 and CDR2 sequences are DFQATT and SNEGSKA (reference sequence). V shed 0 bases and J 6 bases; nucleotides not matched to a gene: 10. The CDR3 extends over 16 amino acids.

The rearrangement links TRBV20-1 to TRBJ1-1; D is undetermined. Germline V gene sequence: CDR1 DFQATT, CDR2 SNEGSKA (reference sequence). This CDR3 is 14 amino acids long. V lost 6 bases to trimming and J lost 1 base, with 15 bases between them. CDR3 nucleotide sequence: TGCAGTGCCAGCCATATGACGGAGAACACTGAAGCTTTCTTT. It translates to CSASHMTENTEAFF.

This clonotype was seen at least ten times. V usage is TRBV5-1 and J usage is TRBJ2-7, with 8 bases lining up with TRBD1. J was trimmed by 6 bases and V by 0 bases; bases with no gene match: 8. There are 15 residues in the CDR3. Germline-derived CDR1 and CDR2 are SGHRS and YFSETQ. The CDR3 protein is CASSLEAGGRGEQYF. The CDR3 DNA is TGCGCCAGCAGCTTGGAGGCAGGGGGCCGAGGCGAGCAGTACTTC.

The chain links TRBV20-1 to TRBJ2-3; D is perhaps TRBD2 (6 bases). CDR1 is DFQATT and CDR2 is SNEGSKA in the germline V gene (reference sequence). CDR3 length equals 13 residues. Trimming took off 3 bases at V and 1 base at J, with 8 bases between the two ends. The CDR3 sequence: CSARPGGTDTQYF. CDR3 DNA: TGCAGTGCTAGGCCGGGGGGCACAGATACGCAGTATTTT.

The chain has TRBV3-1 and TRBJ1-5, with D possibly being TRBD1 (6 bases). The CDR3 runs to 16 residues. The germline V and J ends were trimmed by 4 bases and 0 bases, with 13 bases remaining between them. Germline values: CDR1 LGHDT, CDR2 YNNKEL (reference sequence). The CDR3 reads CASSLGGTYSNQPQHF. DNA of the CDR3: TGTGCCAGCAGCCTTGGGGGCACCTATAGCAATCAGCCCCAGCATTTT. The full variable domain, completed using reference TRBV3-1 and TRBJ1-5, is DTAVSQTPKYLVTQMGNDKSIKCEQNLGHDTMYWYKQDSKKFLKIMFSYNNKELIINETVPNRFSPKSPDKAHLNLHINSLELGDSAVYFCASSLGGTYSNQPQHFGDGTRLSIL.

This chain uses TRBV20-1 with TRBJ2-7; 8 nucleotides agree with TRBD1. V was pared by 1 base and J by 0 bases, with 8 bases of the junction left unmatched. This CDR3 has 16 residues. The germline V gene encodes CDR1 DFQATT and CDR2 SNEGSKA (reference sequence). CDR3 sequence reads: CSARGPRDRPSYEQYF. CDR3 DNA: TGCAGTGCTAGAGGACCCCGGGACAGGCCCTCCTACGAGCAGTACTTC.

This rearrangement joins TRBV4-2 to TRBJ2-7, with 8 bases matching TRBD2. V shed 2 bases and J 0 bases; nucleotides not matched to a gene: 12. The CDR3 consists of 18 residues. Germline V gene data show CDR1 as LGHNA and CDR2 as YNFKEQ. The CDR3, as DNA: TGTGCCAGCAGCCAACGTGACGGAGTGAGCGGGAGCTCCTACGAGCAGTACTTC. This codes for CASSQRDGVSGSSYEQYF.

Many counts were recorded for this clonotype. The rearrangement uses TRBV29-1 and TRBJ2-2, with 7 positions matching TRBD2. CDR3 length: 16 residues. J gave up 2 bases and V 6 bases, and 12 bases lay outside the gene matches. In germline, CDR1 is SQVTM, CDR2 ANQGSEA. CDR3 bases: TGCAGCGTATCAACCGAGCGGGGAATAAACACCGGGGAGCTGTTTTTT. Its protein is CSVSTERGINTGELFF.

This chain uses TRBV5-1 with TRBJ2-5; D unresolved. CDR1 and CDR2 from the germline V gene are SGHRS and YFSETQ. The CDR3 is made up of 10 amino acids. Trimming removed 2 bases from V and 6 bases from J, with 2 bases in between. The DNA of the CDR3 is TGCGCCAGCAGCTTCCAGACCCAGTACTTC. Amino acids: CASSFQTQYF.

Only a few counts were recorded for this clonotype. The V and J genes are TRBV21-1 and TRBJ2-7. TRBV21-1 is flagged as a pseudogene. This CDR3 region has 12 residues. In DNA, the CDR3 is TGTGCCAGCAGCAAACAGTCCTACGAGCAGTACTTC. Amino acids: CASSKQSYEQYF.

Points on this clonotype: A far larger clone is a single base away, which makes a read error likely. The J gene is TRBJ2-7, the V gene TRBV12-3 or TRBV12-4; 7 bases fit TRBD1. With V trimmed by 7 bases and J by 0 bases, 3 bases remained unmatched. This CDR3 has 13 amino acids. CDR3 sequence reads: CASNRDSSYEQYF. The CDR3 nucleotides read TGTGCCAGCAATCGGGACAGCTCCTACGAGCAGTACTTC.

This clonotype has at least ten counts. The chain carries TRBV25-1 and TRBJ1-4; weak D call: TRBD1 (6 bases). The germline gives CDR1 MGHDK, CDR2 SYGVNS. V was cut by 1 base and J by 11 bases, with 14 bases left in between. CDR3 length: 14 amino acids. In DNA form, the CDR3 reads TGTGCCAGCAGTGAATGGGACAACTTTGCCAAACTGTTTTTT. It yields the protein CASSEWDNFAKLFF.

The chain has TRBV28 and TRBJ1-1; perhaps TRBD1 as D (5 bases). Germline V lookup: CDR1 MDHEN, CDR2 SYDVKM. V dropped 3 bases and J dropped 5 bases, with 16 bases sitting between them. The CDR3 has 15 amino acids. The chain's CDR3 is CASSFRRGGGTEAFF. Here the CDR3 DNA reads TGTGCCAGCAGTTTTCGGCGGGGCGGGGGGACTGAAGCTTTCTTT.